This paragraph reports one T cell receptor (beta chain). The CDR3 consists of 16 residues. Profiled with immunoSEQ multiplex PCR; TCRdb holds only in-frame clones, not every one. The table lists around 29,000 clones, 85% to 90% of them singletons. The treatment is: preoperative locoregional IRX-2 cytokine immunotherapy. Samples came from a phase Ib trial of preoperative locoregional IRX-2 cytokine immunotherapy. This specimen comes from a study of preoperative IRX-2 immunotherapy in early breast cancer. The V and J genes are TRBV21-1 and TRBJ2-5; the table's D call TRBD2 went unverified against the DNA. TRBV21-1 is shown as a pseudogene. This TCR came from a human donor with breast cancer. Sampling was conducted from a patient treated with IRX-2 immunotherapy. The CDR3 nucleotides are TGTGCCAGCAGCAAAGCGGGACTAGCGGGGCAAGAGACCCAGTACTTC. Encoded protein: CASSKAGLAGQETQYF.